Only a few counts were recorded for the clone carrying this T cell receptor beta chain. Antigen unknown. Indicated treatment: roughly 10-day PBMC culture with coronavirus spike peptide pools or control peptides (ViraFEST assay). The record originates from a study of vaccination and CD4 T cells after COVID-19. An Oncomine TCR Beta short-read assay was used to sequence the DNA from cultured CD4+ T cells. TCRdb used MiXCR to reprocess the PCR reads, holding one entry per CDR3 protein. The sample includes roughly 16,000 distinct CDR3 sequences, around half seen only once; the top ten take about an eighth. Sequenced input: CD4+ T cells from blood, cultured in vitro. The source of this sequence is a human donor who had recovered from COVID-19.

The CDR3 region has the DNA TGTGCCAGCGGCAATCAGGGGATGGGCTACGAGCAGTACTTC. It encodes CASGNQGMGYEQYF. The V gene is TRBV2, the J gene TRBJ2-7, with TRBD1 as a possible D gene (6 bases). This CDR3 comprises 14 residues. With 8 bases removed from V and 3 bases from J, the gap between germline ends came to 17 bases. Germline V gene lookup returns CDR1 SNHLY and CDR2 FYNNEI.